The 20 T cell receptor beta chains given below trace back to one sample, sequenced in a study of Graves' ophthalmopathy and Graves' hyperthyroidism. Investigators amplified TCR beta CDR3 regions from RNA transcripts. First-round RT-PCR with HTBI primers preceded a second-round multiplex PCR. TCRdb called the multiplex PCR reads again in MiXCR, with one record for every CDR3 protein. The sample shows over a million distinct CDR3 sequences, roughly 35% of them seen only once. The sample comprised peripheral blood or thyroid tissue (not recorded which). All receptors derive from an adult man with Graves' hyperthyroidism.

This clonotype was counted many times. The chain carries TRBV15 and TRBJ1-5; D is possibly TRBD1 (5 bases). Germline CDR1 reads LNHNV; CDR2 reads YYDKDF (reference sequence). V lost 3 bases to trimming and J lost 1 base, with 16 bases between them. The CDR3 contains 17 residues. The CDR3 is CATSSRFGASSNQPQHF. For the CDR3, the DNA is TGTGCCACCAGCAGTAGATTTGGGGCTTCGAGCAATCAGCCCCAGCATTTT. Full variable domain (outside the CDR3, taken from reference TRBV15 and TRBJ1-5): DAMVIQNPRYQVTQFGKPVTLSCSQTLNHNVMYWYQQKSSQAPKLLFHYYDKDFNNEADTPDNFQSRRPNTSFCFLDIRSPGLGDTAMYLCATSSRFGASSNQPQHFGDGTRLSIL.

This clonotype was picked up one time. The rearrangement uses TRBV29-1 and TRBJ2-5, with TRBD2 matching over 13 bases. The CDR3 sequence is 14 residues long. J gave up 4 bases and V 7 bases, and 6 bases lay outside the gene matches. Germline CDR1 and CDR2: SQVTM and ANQGSEA. The CDR3 here is CSEWTSGGPETQYF. Written as DNA, the CDR3 is TGCAGCGAGTGGACTAGCGGGGGCCCAGAGACCCAGTACTTC.

There are many counts of this clonotype. V and J are TRBV29-1 and TRBJ2-7; D remains ambiguous. Between the trimmed V and J ends, which lost 0 bases and 4 bases, there was a span of 7 bases. The CDR3 consists of 12 residues. Germline CDR1 and CDR2: SQVTM and ANQGSEA. CDR3 sequence (DNA): TGCAGCGTTGAAGAAGGACGTTACGAGCAGTACTTC. Its translation is CSVEEGRYEQYF.

This clonotype was observed many times. The J gene is TRBJ1-4, the V gene TRBV2; no firm D call. Germline V gene sequence: CDR1 SNHLY, CDR2 FYNNEI. V was clipped by 4 bases and J by 2 bases, with 8 bases between them. There are 14 residues in the CDR3. The CDR3 is CASSVARTNEKLFF. The CDR3 DNA follows: TGTGCCAGCAGTGTTGCCAGGACTAATGAAAAACTGTTTTTT.

This clonotype occurred a few times. The junction shows a germline mismatch at one end, possibly a read error. The rearrangement uses TRBV12-3 or TRBV12-4 and TRBJ1-1; no firm D call. The CDR3 is 14 amino acids. The CDR3 nucleotides read TGTGCCAGCAGCTTAGGCCAGTGGAACACTGAAGCTTTCTTT. Translating it yields CASSLGQWNTEAFF.

A single count supports this clonotype. This chain connects TRBV5-5 to TRBJ2-2; the match to TRBD1 covers 7 bases. This CDR3 has 16 residues. With 3 bases clipped from V and 2 bases from J, the junction kept 7 bases outside the gene matches. Germline V gene lookup returns CDR1 SGHKS and CDR2 YYEKEE (reference sequence). CDR3 sequence: CASSWTPGGNTGELFF. For the CDR3, the DNA is TGTGCCAGCAGCTGGACCCCAGGGGGAAACACCGGGGAGCTGTTTTTT.

The CDR3 loop reads CASSLMTGLDEQYF. The CDR3 nucleotides are TGTGCCAGCAGCTTAATGACAGGGCTAGACGAGCAGTACTTC. This rearrangement joins TRBV7-9 to TRBJ2-5, with 7 positions matching TRBD1. The J call may be faulty, since TRBJ2-7 better matches the DNA end. Germline lookup yields CDR1 SEHNR and CDR2 FQNEAQ (reference sequence). CDR3 length: 14 amino acids.

J is TRBJ2-7 and V is TRBV29-1; TRBD2 is a possible D gene (5 bases). Deletions cut 3 bases from V and 0 bases from J, with 9 bases between. This CDR3 is built from 13 residues. The germline V gene encodes CDR1 SQVTM and CDR2 ANQGSEA. Here the CDR3 DNA reads TGCAGCGTTGACTCGGGGAACTCCTACGAGCAGTACTTC. Its translation is CSVDSGNSYEQYF.

In regard to this clonotype: Given the absence of the conserved phenylalanine or tryptophan at the CDR3 end, a read error is likely. The chain joins TRBV10-3 to TRBJ1-5; 7 bases fit TRBD1. The CDR3 covers 13 residues. The germline gives CDR1 ENHRY, CDR2 SYGVKD. Unmatched junction bases numbered 8, after V lost 11 bases and J lost 4 bases. The CDR3 DNA is TGTGCCGTTTCCGGGACAGAGAATCAGCCCCAGCATTCT. Translating it yields CAVSGTENQPQHS.

J is TRBJ2-1 and V is TRBV20-1, with no clear D. Per the germline V gene, CDR1 is DFQATT and CDR2 is SNEGSKA (reference sequence). The CDR3 spans 11 residues. The germline V and J ends were trimmed by 6 bases and 7 bases, with 10 bases remaining between them. CDR3 DNA sequence: TGCAGTGCCCCAGGCTTTAATGAGCAGTTCTTC. Encoded protein: CSAPGFNEQFF.

V gene TRBV20-1 combines with J gene TRBJ1-5; 8 nucleotides match TRBD1. Germline values: CDR1 DFQATT, CDR2 SNEGSKA (reference sequence). V lost 4 bases to trimming and J lost 0 bases; unmatched junction nucleotides: 11. The CDR3 sequence is 17 residues long. The CDR3 here is CSATAYRGISSNQPQHF. As DNA, the CDR3 is TGCAGTGCTACCGCCTACAGGGGGATTAGTAGCAATCAGCCCCAGCATTTT.

This clonotype was counted only a few times. This clone may be a read error of a much larger clone one base away. The V and J genes are TRBV6-5 and TRBJ2-7, with 12 bases identical to TRBD2. CDR3 size: 15 residues. Germline assignment: CDR1 MNHEY and CDR2 SVGAGI. The CDR3 reads CAISATSGSSYGQYF. The DNA of the CDR3 is TGTGCCATCAGTGCGACTAGCGGGAGCTCCTACGGGCAGTACTTC.

Worth noting for this clonotype: A much larger clone differs from this one at a single base, so this may be a read error. The V call is TRBV11-2, the J call TRBJ1-1; D is unresolved. From germline, CDR1 is SGHAT and CDR2 FQNNGV. V lost 3 bases, J lost 4 bases, and 9 bases lay in between. This CDR3 comprises 13 residues. The CDR3 coding sequence is TGTGCCAGCAGCTTGGGTATCGCCACTGAAGCTTTCTTT. It translates to CASSLGIATEAFF.

The chain uses TRBV10-2 and TRBJ1-2, with no clear D. The CDR3 consists of 14 residues. The germline V gene has CDR1 WSHSY and CDR2 SAAADI. The V gene lost 1 base and the J gene lost 2 bases, with 8 bases spanning the gap. The CDR3 here is CASSEYFTNYGYTF. The CDR3 DNA reads as TGCGCCAGCAGTGAGTACTTCACAAACTATGGCTACACCTTC.

This clonotype was detected ten times or more. This CDR3 reads CASSGGRPVGTGELFF. Written as DNA, the CDR3 is TGTGCCAGCAGTGGGGGACGGCCGGTGGGCACCGGGGAGCTGTTTTTT. V usage is TRBV2 and J usage is TRBJ2-2; D possibly uses TRBD1 or TRBD2 (5 bases each). The CDR3 loop spans 16 amino acids. Per germline, CDR1 SNHLY and CDR2 FYNNEI. Trimming left V 4 bases short and J 4 bases short, with 16 bases between. Supplemented by reference TRBV2 and TRBJ2-2, the full variable domain reads EPEVTQTPSHQVTQMGQEVILRCVPISNHLYFYWYRQILGQKVEFLVSFYNNEISEKSEIFDDQFSVERPDGSNFTLKIRSTKLEDSAMYFCASSGGRPVGTGELFFGEGSRLTVL.

Of note for this clonotype: A read error may explain this, as a much larger clone is one base away. The chain combines TRBV10-3 with TRBJ1-2; 7 nucleotides line up with TRBD1. This CDR3 has 13 residues. V was pared by 4 bases and J by 2 bases, with 1 base of the junction left unmatched. Germline V gives CDR1 ENHRY, CDR2 SYGVKD. The CDR3 nucleotides are TGTGCCATCAGTGGGGGACAGAACTATGGCTACACCTTC. Encoded protein: CAISGGQNYGYTF.

A word on this clonotype: The DNA is omitted, as the CDR3 cannot be located on it reliably, and the CDR3 follows TCRdb's listing. V and J are TRBV10-3 and TRBJ2-5; the DNA was not used to check the table's D call, TRBD1. Germline V gene data show CDR1 as ENHRY and CDR2 as SYGVKD. Both ends counted, the CDR3 spans 18 residues. CDR3 sequence: CAISRDICSARHQETLYF.

The V gene is TRBV7-7, the J gene TRBJ2-7, with 9 bases lining up with TRBD1. CDR1 and CDR2 (germline): SSHAT, FNYEAQ (reference sequence). Trimming cost V 5 bases and J 5 bases; bases outside gene matches: 7. There are 14 residues in the CDR3. The CDR3 bases are TGTGCCAGCAGCCCCGGGACAGGGTTTGACGAGCAGTACTTC. Its translation is CASSPGTGFDEQYF.

With regard to this clonotype: Possible read error: a much larger clone is one base away. V usage is TRBV10-2 and J usage is TRBJ2-7; 9 positions agree with TRBD1. CDR1 is WSHSY, CDR2 SAAADI, per germline. This CDR3 has 13 residues. The CDR3 here is CASIPRDRVEQYF. CDR3 DNA sequence: TGTGCCAGCATCCCCCGGGACAGGGTCGAGCAGTACTTC.

In its sample, this clonotype was seen a few times. V usage is TRBV12-3 or TRBV12-4 and J usage is TRBJ1-1, with 8 bases aligning to TRBD1. V shed 2 bases, J shed 6 bases, and the junction held 8 bases outside the gene matches. CDR3 length: 15 residues. The DNA of the CDR3 is TGTGCCAGCAGTTTACCCAGGGGGCCATCGGCTGAAGCTTTCTTT. Translating it yields CASSLPRGPSAEAFF.